The 25 T cell receptor beta chains reported below all come from one sample, sequenced in a study of breast tumors, draining lymph nodes, adjacent tissues. TCRdb called the multiplex PCR reads again in MiXCR, with one record for every CDR3 protein. The repertoire holds about 7,600 distinct CDR3 sequences, with over 60% as singletons. The sample consisted of tumor-adjacent breast tissue. The receptors here all came from a female donor with breast cancer. Some clones in this sample may be carry-over from other donors' samples.

The chain has TRBV12-3 or TRBV12-4 and TRBJ2-1; 10 nucleotides agree with TRBD2. V lost 3 bases to trimming and J lost 9 bases; unmatched junction nucleotides: 8. The CDR3 has 15 residues. The CDR3 loop is CASSLGAGGLFEQFF. The CDR3 DNA sequence: TGTGCCAGCAGTTTGGGAGCGGGGGGGCTTTTTGAGCAGTTCTTC.

This chain joins TRBV5-8 and TRBJ1-5; tentative D call: TRBD1 (5 bases). V was clipped by 1 base and J by 7 bases, with 15 bases between them. There are 15 residues in the CDR3. Germline V gene lookup returns CDR1 SGHTS and CDR2 YDEGEE. The CDR3 nucleotides are TGTGCCAGCAGCTTGCTCGGGACCCTCATACAGCCCCAGCATTTT. This codes for CASSLLGTLIQPQHF.

The chain is built from TRBV27 and TRBJ1-6, with unresolved D. This CDR3 has 14 amino acids. Germline V gene data show CDR1 as MNHEY and CDR2 as SMNVEV (reference sequence). Trimming took 3 bases from V and 10 from J, leaving 13 bases between them. The CDR3 spells CASSFTDRVSPLHF. Written as DNA, the CDR3 is TGTGCCAGCAGTTTTACCGACCGTGTATCACCCCTCCACTTT.

The rearrangement links TRBV10-3 to TRBJ1-5; 7 bases map to TRBD1. Germline CDR1 reads ENHRY; CDR2 reads SYGVKD. Unmatched junction bases numbered 2, after V lost 6 bases and J lost 3 bases. There are 13 residues in the CDR3. CDR3 in DNA: TGTGCCATCAGAGGACAGGTCAATCAGCCCCAGCATTTT. Translating gives CAIRGQVNQPQHF.

This clonotype has a single count. This chain's CDR3 is CASSVSGLARGTQYF. The CDR3 DNA follows: TGTGCCAGCAGTGTCTCCGGACTAGCTCGGGGGACCCAGTACTTC. The chain is built from TRBV2 and TRBJ2-5; 8 bases agree with TRBD2. After removal of 4 bases from V and 7 bases from J, the junction contained 11 bases not matched to a gene. Germline-derived CDR1 and CDR2 are SNHLY and FYNNEI. This CDR3 is 15 amino acids long.

V usage is TRBV29-1 and J usage is TRBJ2-5, with 9 positions matching TRBD1. With V trimmed by 4 bases and J by 5 bases, 11 bases remained unmatched. The CDR3 runs to 15 residues. Germline values: CDR1 SQVTM, CDR2 ANQGSEA. The CDR3 region has the DNA TGCAGCGTTGTACCGGACAGGGGAAGACGGGAGACCCAGTACTTC. It codes for CSVVPDRGRRETQYF. Variable domain in full (rest from reference TRBV29-1 and TRBJ2-5): SAVISQKPSRDICQRGTSLTIQCQVDSQVTMMFWYRQQPGQSLTLIATANQGSEATYESGFVIDKFPISRPNLTFSTLTVSNMSPEDSSIYLCSVVPDRGRRETQYFGPGTRLLVL.

The chain's CDR3 is CSATAQLGQAFNEQFF. CDR3 nucleotides: TGCAGTGCTACTGCACAGCTTGGACAAGCCTTCAATGAGCAGTTCTTC. The chain employs TRBV20-1 and TRBJ2-1; D possibly corresponds to TRBD1 (5 bases). In germline, CDR1 is DFQATT, CDR2 SNEGSKA (reference sequence). The CDR3 runs 16 residues. V lost 4 bases, J lost 6 bases, and 22 bases lay in between.

The chain recombines TRBV20-1 with TRBJ1-4; TRBD1 might be the D (5 bases). The CDR3 loop spans 16 amino acids. V dropped 5 bases and J dropped 3 bases, with 19 bases sitting between them. Germline V lookup: CDR1 DFQATT, CDR2 SNEGSKA (reference sequence). This CDR3 is CSAQYTEGRANEKLFF. In DNA form, the CDR3 reads TGCAGTGCTCAATATACCGAGGGGAGGGCTAATGAAAAACTGTTTTTT.

V is TRBV10-2 and J is TRBJ2-5; D gene unclear. The germline V gene has CDR1 WSHSY and CDR2 SAAADI. Trimming pared 2 bases from V and 5 bases from J, leaving 6 bases between. The CDR3 is made up of 12 amino acids. Written as DNA, the CDR3 is TGCGCCAGCAGTGAGATGGGGGAGACCCAGTACTTC. Protein product: CASSEMGETQYF.

The rearrangement uses TRBV20-1 and TRBJ2-5; 8 nucleotides line up with TRBD1. The CDR3 extends over 14 amino acids. Germline V gene sequence: CDR1 DFQATT, CDR2 SNEGSKA (reference sequence). V was clipped by 3 bases and J by 4 bases; unmatched bases: 7. The CDR3 sequence: CSASDGTGGETQYF. For the CDR3, the DNA is TGCAGTGCTAGTGACGGGACAGGCGGAGAGACCCAGTACTTC.

By share, this clonotype ranks as medium-sized. The V and J genes are TRBV20-1 and TRBJ2-6, with 12 positions matching TRBD2. The germline CDR1 and CDR2 sequences are DFQATT and SNEGSKA (reference sequence). The CDR3 covers 17 residues. Trimming took 2 bases from V and 0 from J; bases not matched to a gene: 2. CDR3 nucleotides: TGCAGTGCTAGACTAGCGGGAGGGCACTCTGGGGCCAACGTCCTGACTTTC. Translated, it gives CSARLAGGHSGANVLTF.

The genes are TRBV7-9 and TRBJ2-1; a weak D match, TRBD1 (5 bases). The CDR3 is 15 amino acids. V was clipped by 4 bases and J by 0 bases, with 10 bases between them. The germline gives CDR1 SEHNR, CDR2 FQNEAQ (reference sequence). The CDR3 sequence: CASSSPTVSYNEQFF. CDR3 nucleotide sequence: TGTGCCAGCAGCTCCCCGACAGTCTCCTACAATGAGCAGTTCTTC.

Concerning this clonotype: A much larger clone is a single base away; this may be a read error. This chain joins TRBV7-3 and TRBJ2-1, with 8 bases matching TRBD1. The CDR3 runs to 14 residues. From germline, CDR1 is SGHTA and CDR2 FQGTGA. V shed 5 bases, J shed 8 bases, and the junction held 8 bases outside the gene matches. The CDR3 here is CASSTDRGDDEQFF. DNA for the CDR3: TGTGCCAGCAGCACCGACAGGGGTGACGATGAGCAGTTCTTC.

The chain is built from TRBV28 and TRBJ2-1, with D perhaps TRBD1 (6 bases). V lost 7 bases to trimming and J lost 0 bases, with 13 bases between them. This CDR3 comprises 15 residues. The germline V gene has CDR1 MDHEN and CDR2 SYDVKM. The CDR3, as DNA: TGTGCCAGCATATCAGGGGCCCACTCCTACAATGAGCAGTTCTTC. It codes for CASISGAHSYNEQFF. The full variable domain, its missing parts supplied by reference TRBV28 and TRBJ2-1, is DVKVTQSSRYLVKRTGEKVFLECVQDMDHENMFWYRQDPGLGLRLIYFSYDVKMKEKGDIPEGYSVSREKKERFSLILESASTNQTSMYLCASISGAHSYNEQFFGPGTRLTVL.

The J gene is TRBJ2-3, the V gene TRBV24-1, with 10 bases that match TRBD1. Germline V gene lookup returns CDR1 KGHDR and CDR2 SFDVKD. CDR3 size: 14 residues. V lost 9 bases and J lost 1; bases outside the gene matches: 3. The CDR3 bases are TGTGCCACCGGAGGACAGGGGGGCACAGATACGCAGTATTTT. Protein product: CATGGQGGTDTQYF.

V usage is TRBV20-1 and J usage is TRBJ2-3; 13 bases match TRBD2. V was pared by 5 bases and J by 1 base, with 3 bases of the junction left unmatched. Germline V gene sequence: CDR1 DFQATT, CDR2 SNEGSKA (reference sequence). The CDR3 extends over 15 amino acids. The CDR3 DNA sequence: TGCAGTGCTCTACTAGCGGGAGGGCGCACAGATACGCAGTATTTT. Protein product: CSALLAGGRTDTQYF.

V is TRBV12-3 or TRBV12-4 and J is TRBJ2-7; D gene unclear. With 5 bases removed from V and 1 base from J, the gap between germline ends came to 9 bases. The CDR3 spans 13 residues. The CDR3 loop reads CASSRTESYEQYF. CDR3 coding DNA: TGTGCCAGCAGTCGGACCGAGTCCTACGAGCAGTACTTC.

V usage is TRBV19 and J usage is TRBJ1-5; the D is unclear. The V end lost 3 bases, the J end lost 3 bases, and 6 bases lay between the germline ends. Germline V gives CDR1 LNHDA, CDR2 SQIVND (reference sequence). The CDR3 is made up of 13 amino acids. The CDR3 DNA sequence: TGTGCCAGTAGTATGAACAACAATCAGCCCCAGCATTTT. Its translation is CASSMNNNQPQHF. The full variable domain, completed using reference TRBV19 and TRBJ1-5, is DGGITQSPKYLFRKEGQNVTLSCEQNLNHDAMYWYRQDPGQGLRLIYYSQIVNDFQKGDIAEGYSVSREKKESFPLTVTSAQKNPTAFYLCASSMNNNQPQHFGDGTRLSIL.

This sequence joins TRBV6-1 and TRBJ2-3; TRBD1 aligns across 7 bases. The germline CDR1 and CDR2 sequences are MNHNS and SASEGT. The CDR3 is 15 residues long. Trimming cost V 4 bases and J 4 bases; bases outside gene matches: 8. CDR3 sequence (DNA): TGTGCCAGCAGTGGACAGGGCAAGGTTGCAGATACGCAGTATTTT. Protein product: CASSGQGKVADTQYF.

The chain joins TRBV2 to TRBJ2-2; TRBD2 matches at 7 bases. CDR1 is SNHLY, CDR2 FYNNEI, per germline. The CDR3 is made up of 15 amino acids. After removal of 6 bases from V and 7 bases from J, the junction contained 11 bases not matched to a gene. The chain's CDR3 is CASRRQSGGVGELFF. CDR3 nucleotide sequence: TGTGCCAGCAGACGCCAATCGGGAGGAGTCGGGGAGCTGTTTTTT.

At least ten counts were recorded for this clonotype. The rearrangement uses TRBV10-3 and TRBJ2-5, with TRBD2 matching 12 bases. CDR3 length equals 15 residues. Germline V gene data show CDR1 as ENHRY and CDR2 as SYGVKD. V lost 2 bases and J lost 5; bases outside the gene matches: 3. As DNA, the CDR3 is TGTGCCATCAGTGAGACTAGCGGGAGGTCGGAGACCCAGTACTTC. Protein product: CAISETSGRSETQYF.

The genes are TRBV12-3 or TRBV12-4 and TRBJ1-6; possible D gene TRBD1, 6 bases. The CDR3 runs 17 residues. V was pared by 3 bases and J by 6 bases, with 18 bases between. The CDR3: CASSFGGTGSRNSPLHF. The CDR3 DNA follows: TGTGCCAGCAGTTTCGGTGGAACAGGGTCTCGTAATTCACCCCTCCACTTT.

The CDR3 DNA follows: TGTGCCAGCAGCACCCTGGGGACGGGACAGGGGGGCTCACCCCTCCACTTT. Translating it yields CASSTLGTGQGGSPLHF. This chain links TRBV9 with TRBJ1-6; TRBD1 agrees at 11 bases. The J segment lost 10 bases and the V segment lost 4 bases, leaving 13 bases of the junction unmatched. This CDR3 has 17 residues. Germline loops: CDR1 SGDLS, CDR2 YYNGEE.

V is TRBV19 and J is TRBJ2-7, with a possible D match to TRBD2 (6 bases). The V and J ends lost 3 bases and 6 bases respectively, with 12 bases between them. Germline V CDR1 and CDR2: LNHDA, SQIVND (reference sequence). The CDR3 sequence is 13 residues long. The CDR3 nucleotides are TGTGCCAGTAGTATGGTGAAGGGAGGCGAGCAGTACTTC. As protein: CASSMVKGGEQYF.

V usage is TRBV19 and J usage is TRBJ2-5, with a weak D call TRBD1 (6 bases). Germline V gene data show CDR1 as LNHDA and CDR2 as SQIVND (reference sequence). Trimming shortened V by 4 bases and J by 5 bases, and 11 bases separated the two germline ends. The CDR3 has 13 amino acids. CDR3 nucleotides: TGTGCCAGTAGTAAGGGGGATTCTGAGACCCAGTACTTC. Protein: CASSKGDSETQYF. The full variable domain, rest sourced from reference TRBV19 and TRBJ2-5, is DGGITQSPKYLFRKEGQNVTLSCEQNLNHDAMYWYRQDPGQGLRLIYYSQIVNDFQKGDIAEGYSVSREKKESFPLTVTSAQKNPTAFYLCASSKGDSETQYFGPGTRLLVL.